Shown below are 5 T cell receptor beta chains from a single sample sequenced in a study of blood T cell repertoires in COVID-19. The table came from immunoSEQ multiplex PCR; TCRdb's copy has only in-frame clones and leaves some out. The sample consists of under 300,000 clones, around 82% of them appearing once. Sequencing was carried out using peripheral blood. These receptors were obtained from a woman of 80 years or more with active or convalescent COVID-19.

J is TRBJ1-5 and V is TRBV24-1, with 7 bases that match TRBD1. In germline, CDR1 is KGHDR, CDR2 SFDVKD. The CDR3 loop spans 12 amino acids. The V gene end was trimmed by 1 base and the J gene end by 13 bases; junction bases not matched to a gene: 3. CDR3 sequence (DNA): TGTGCCACCAGTGATTTAGGACAGGAACAGCATTTT. It specifies CATSDLGQEQHF.

The V and J genes are TRBV5-4 and TRBJ2-7; TRBD1 matches at 7 bases. The germline V gene encodes CDR1 SGHNT and CDR2 YYREEE (reference sequence). Losses at the gene ends were 2 bases for V and 0 bases for J; bases not matched to a gene: 5. The CDR3 contains 15 residues. The CDR3 DNA reads TGTGCCAGCAGCTTACCGGGACAGAGCTCCTACGAGCAGTACTTC. Residues: CASSLPGQSSYEQYF.

This chain connects TRBV29-1 to TRBJ2-3; TRBD2 aligns across 10 bases. The CDR3 spans 16 residues. Unmatched junction bases numbered 14, after V lost 5 bases and J lost 6 bases. CDR1 SQVTM and CDR2 ANQGSEA come from the germline V gene. The CDR3 coding sequence is TGCAGCGTTCGATCCGATGGGGCTAGCGGGAGTGATACGCAGTATTTT. Its translation: CSVRSDGASGSDTQYF.

This chain joins TRBV3-1 (or the pseudogene TRBV3-2) and TRBJ2-7; perhaps TRBD1 as D (6 bases). CDR3 size: 14 residues. Trimming removed 4 bases at V and 2 bases at J, with 12 bases between. Germline V CDR1 and CDR2: LGHDT, YNNKEL (reference sequence). DNA for the CDR3: TGTGCCAGCAGCCCCCAGGGGTTGACCTACGAGCAGTACTTC. It codes for CASSPQGLTYEQYF.

V usage is TRBV5-4 and J usage is TRBJ2-5; D possibly corresponds to TRBD1 (6 bases). Looked up from germline, CDR1 is SGHNT and CDR2 is YYREEE (reference sequence). With 4 bases removed from V and 4 bases from J, the gap between germline ends came to 17 bases. The CDR3 runs to 15 residues. As DNA, the CDR3 is TGTGCCAGCAGCGTGGAAGGGGCCAGGGGAGAGACCCAGTACTTC. This translates into CASSVEGARGETQYF. Complete variable domain (other parts from reference TRBV5-4 and TRBJ2-5): ETGVTQSPTHLIKTRGQQVTLRCSSQSGHNTVSWYQQALGQGPQFIFQYYREEENGRGNFPPRFSGLQFPNYSSELNVNALELDDSALYLCASSVEGARGETQYFGPGTRLLVL.